These T cell receptor beta chains were read from a single sample in a study of T cell responses to AZD1222 COVID-19 vaccine. The protocol was immunoSEQ multiplex PCR, while the TCRdb copy is restricted to in-frame clones and leaves out a portion. The sample carries around 140,000 clones, 90% recorded once. The material was peripheral blood, obtained 28 days after the second AZD1222 dose. Source of these receptors: an adult who received the AZD1222 COVID-19 vaccine. The CDR3 runs from the conserved cysteine through the conserved F or W. A D gene is named only where the DNA matches it firmly. Clone size is given for some rows only: seen once, a few or many times, or a class if the clone is expanded.

clone size,J gene,V gene,CDR3 length,D gene,CDR3 DNA,CDR3 protein
-,TRBJ1-3,TRBV5-1,14,-,TGCGCCAGCCGGGGGAACTGGGCTGGAAACACCATATATTTT,CASRGNWAGNTIYF
-,TRBJ1-2,TRBV6-6,14,-,TGTGCCAGCAGGCCCAGGGTCCGTAACTATGGCTACACCTTC,CASRPRVRNYGYTF
-,TRBJ2-1,TRBV6-2/TRBV6-3,14,TRBD1,TGTGCCAGCAGTTACGGGACAGGGGGCTATGAGCAGTTCTTC,CASSYGTGGYEQFF
-,TRBJ1-3,TRBV5-4,14,TRBD1,TGTGCCAGCAGCGCGGACAGGTTTGGAAACACCATATATTTT,CASSADRFGNTIYF
-,TRBJ1-4,TRBV5-4,14,-,TGTGCCAGCAGCTTCCAGGGAACTAATGAAAAACTGTTTTTT,CASSFQGTNEKLFF
-,TRBJ2-5,TRBV7-2,15,-,TGTGCCAGCAGCTTACATACGGGACACCTAGAGACCCAGTACTTC,CASSLHTGHLETQYF
-,TRBJ1-3,TRBV7-2,16,-,TGTGCCAGCAGCCGGCTGGGGGGAAGCTCTGGAAACACCATATATTTT,CASSRLGGSSGNTIYF
-,TRBJ1-1,TRBV7-9,13,-,TGTGCCAGCAGCCATCCGCAGGGCACTGAAGCTTTCTTT,CASSHPQGTEAFF
-,TRBJ1-5,TRBV6-5,15,-,TGTGCCAGCAGTTACTCGTCTAGGGCCAATCAGCCCCAGCATTTT,CASSYSSRANQPQHF
-,TRBJ2-2,TRBV28,15,TRBD1,TGTGCCAGCAGTGCCTCCGTGACAGGGATACGGGAGCTGTTTTTT,CASSASVTGIRELFF
few,TRBJ2-2,TRBV6-2/TRBV6-3,14,-,TGTGCCAGCAGTTACTTACTAGGCACCGGGGAGCTGTTTTTT,CASSYLLGTGELFF
-,TRBJ2-3,TRBV19,14,-,TGTGCCAGTAGTATCAAGAGATTAACAGATACGCAGTATTTT,CASSIKRLTDTQYF
-,TRBJ1-6,TRBV6-2/TRBV6-3,14,-,TGTGCCAGCAGTTTGAGCCAGGATAATTCACCCCTCCACTTT,CASSLSQDNSPLHF
-,TRBJ1-2,TRBV29-1,13,-,TGCAGCGTTGAAGATCAGAATGGATATGGCTACACCTTC,CSVEDQNGYGYTF
-,TRBJ1-2,TRBV3-1/TRBV3-2,17,-,TGTGCCAGCAGCCAAGATCCGCGGACATTAACTAACTATGGCTACACCTTC,CASSQDPRTLTNYGYTF
-,TRBJ2-7,TRBV3-1/TRBV3-2,14,-,TGTGCCAGCAGCTACTCTGGGACCTCCTACGAGCAGTACTTC,CASSYSGTSYEQYF
once,TRBJ1-1,TRBV4-1,15,TRBD1,TGCGCCAGCAGCCAAGGGACAGGGGGTGGGACTGAAGCTTTCTTT,CASSQGTGGGTEAFF
-,TRBJ2-5,TRBV24-1,13,TRBD1,TGTGCCACCAGGGGGACAGGGGAAGAGACCCAGTACTTC,CATRGTGEETQYF
-,TRBJ1-6,TRBV9,15,-,TGTGCCAGCAGCGTAGAGGACGTAAATAATTCACCCCTCCACTTT,CASSVEDVNNSPLHF
-,TRBJ1-6,TRBV5-6,13,-,TGTGCCAGCAGCCTGCAGGGACCTACACCCCTCCACTTT,CASSLQGPTPLHF
-,TRBJ1-3,TRBV19,14,-,TGTGCCAGTAGTCACCGAGGACAGGGAAACACCATATATTTT,CASSHRGQGNTIYF
-,TRBJ1-1,TRBV28,11,TRBD1,TGTGCCAGCAGTTTCGGGACAGGCGCTTTCTTT,CASSFGTGAFF
-,TRBJ2-1,TRBV7-9,15,TRBD2,TGTGCCAGCAGCCGTAGCGGGAGGGCCACCAATGAGCAGTTCTTC,CASSRSGRATNEQFF
-,TRBJ2-5,TRBV4-1,16,-,TGCGCCAGCAGCCAAGAGGGTTTGGGGCTGTTGGAGACCCAGTACTTC,CASSQEGLGLLETQYF
-,TRBJ2-3,TRBV9,17,TRBD2,TGTGCCAGCAGCGTAGATAGGGCGGGAGGGCCCTCAGATACGCAGTATTTT,CASSVDRAGGPSDTQYF
-,TRBJ1-4,TRBV2,14,-,TGTGCCAGCAACCTTGGGGTATTTGGTGAAAAACTGTTTTTT,CASNLGVFGEKLFF
-,TRBJ1-2,TRBV20-1,14,-,TGCAGTGCTAGTTACAGGTACGCTGGGTATGGCTACACCTTC,CSASYRYAGYGYTF
-,TRBJ2-1,TRBV9,16,-,TGTGCCACCCACCCCTGCCTTCGGCAGGAGCGAGGTGAGCAGTTCTTC,CATHPCLRQERGEQFF
-,TRBJ2-1,TRBV27,13,-,TGTGCCAGCAGTCCCGGGATCTACAATGAGCAGTTCTTC,CASSPGIYNEQFF
-,TRBJ1-2,TRBV19,13,TRBD1,TGTGCCAGTAGTATGACAGGGGGCTATGGCTACACCTTC,CASSMTGGYGYTF
-,TRBJ1-2,TRBV7-9,14,-,TGTGCCAGCAGCTTTAGCCAGGCTAACTATGGCTACACCTTC,CASSFSQANYGYTF
-,TRBJ1-5,TRBV15,14,TRBD1,TGTGCCACCAGCATAGACAGGGGCAATCAGCCCCAGCATTTT,CATSIDRGNQPQHF
-,TRBJ1-1,TRBV5-1,15,-,TGCGCCAGCAGCTCGATGCAGGGCTGGGAGACTGAAGCTTTCTTT,CASSSMQGWETEAFF
-,TRBJ1-3,TRBV28,15,TRBD1,TGTGCCAGCAGTTGGACAGGGGGAACTGGAAACACCATATATTTT,CASSWTGGTGNTIYF
-,TRBJ1-1,TRBV5-1,15,-,TGCGCCAGCAGCTCCCAACAGGGTCCGAACACTGAAGCTTTCTTT,CASSSQQGPNTEAFF
-,TRBJ2-5,TRBV28,14,-,TGTGCCAGCAGTTTAGGCAGGGCCCAAGAGACCCAGTACTTC,CASSLGRAQETQYF
-,TRBJ2-3,TRBV5-1,16,-,TGCGCCAGCAGTCGGGAAGACGGGTGGGGCACAGATACGCAGTATTTT,CASSREDGWGTDTQYF
-,TRBJ1-5,TRBV7-8,16,-,TGTGCCAGCAGCTTACTTAGAGTAGATAGCAATCAGCCCCAGCATTTT,CASSLLRVDSNQPQHF
-,TRBJ2-1,TRBV9,17,TRBD2,TGTGCCAGCAGCGTAAGATCAGCGGGGGGAATAACCCATGAGCAGTTCTTC,CASSVRSAGGITHEQFF
-,TRBJ1-4,TRBV7-9,14,-,TGTGCCAGCAGCTTGGGTCCGCCAAATGAAAAACTGTTTTTT,CASSLGPPNEKLFF
-,TRBJ1-2,TRBV29-1,14,-,TGCAGCGTTGAACGGTTCGACAGGAACTATGGCTACACCTTC,CSVERFDRNYGYTF
-,TRBJ1-1,TRBV7-9,14,-,TGTGCCAGCAGCTTATCCGGAGCGAACACTGAAGCTTTCTTT,CASSLSGANTEAFF
-,TRBJ2-1,TRBV7-9,17,-,TGTGCCAGCAGCTTAGCAACCGGGACCTATGAGATTAATGAGCAGTTCTTC,CASSLATGTYEINEQFF
-,TRBJ1-2,TRBV11-2,15,TRBD1,TGTGCCAGCAGCTTTGCAGGGGGCACAAACTATGGCTACACCTTC,CASSFAGGTNYGYTF
once,TRBJ2-1,TRBV28,14,TRBD2,TGTGCCAGCAGACAACTAGCGGGATACAATGAGCAGTTCTTC,CASRQLAGYNEQFF
-,TRBJ2-2,TRBV25-1,14,-,TGTGCCAGCAGCGGGGGAGCGAACACCGGGGAGCTGTTTTTT,CASSGGANTGELFF
-,TRBJ1-1,TRBV6-1,12,-,TGTGCCAGCAGTGAAATAAGGGAAGAGGCTTTCTTT,CASSEIREEAFF
-,TRBJ2-1,TRBV7-2,14,TRBD2,TGTGCCAGCAGCGCAACGGGACTAGCGAATGAGCAGTTCTTC,CASSATGLANEQFF
-,TRBJ1-2,TRBV6-6,15,-,TGTGCCAGCAGTCCCACGGGAGATGGCTTAGGGGGCTACACCTTC,CASSPTGDGLGGYTF
once,TRBJ1-5,TRBV10-3,15,-,TGTGCCATCAGTGGGTTGGCAGGGGTAAATCAGCCCCAGCATTTT,CAISGLAGVNQPQHF
-,TRBJ2-3,TRBV15,13,-,TGTGCCACCAGCGTCGGGGGCACAGATACGCAGTATTTT,CATSVGGTDTQYF